This entry lists 23 T cell receptor beta chains sequenced from one sample in a study of post-analysis software for immune sequencing data. Incorporated into the TCR beta cDNA libraries were unique molecular identifiers, which served to reduce PCR and sequencing biases. MiXCR, run by TCRdb on the PCR reads, gives a single entry per CDR3 protein. The repertoire holds over 700,000 distinct CDR3 sequences, 30% seen once, with approximately 0.55% in the top ten. Overall study findings and caveats: About five TRBV segments were more frequent in patients than controls; TRBV5-6, TRBV5-1 and TRBV20-1 belonged to this group.

Their antigen targets remain unknown. What was sequenced was blood. The source is a girl aged 5 to 17 with multiple sclerosis.

The chain recombines TRBV12-3 or TRBV12-4 with TRBJ2-1, with 7 bases fitting TRBD2. V trimming: 5 bases; J trimming: 10 bases; junction bases outside the gene matches: 8. The CDR3 sequence is 13 residues long. CDR3 in amino acids: CASSITRTREQFF. CDR3 nucleotide sequence: TGTGCCAGCAGTATTACACGGACTAGAGAGCAGTTCTTC.

This chain connects TRBV20-1 to TRBJ2-1; 9 bases are a match to TRBD2. CDR1 is DFQATT, CDR2 SNEGSKA, per germline (reference sequence). Trimming removed 3 bases from V and 15 bases from J; junction bases left unmatched: 18. This CDR3 contains 15 residues. The CDR3 nucleotides read TGCAGTGCTAGCGCGGAAGCGAGCGGGAGGCCAAGGGCGTTCTTC. This encodes CSASAEASGRPRAFF.

The chain couples TRBV7-2 to TRBJ2-3, with D possibly matching TRBD2 (5 bases). The CDR3 runs 15 residues. Trimming took off 1 base at V and 4 bases at J, with 12 bases between the two ends. Germline CDR1 and CDR2: SGHTA and FQGNSA. The CDR3 DNA reads as TGTGCCAGCAGCTTAGGGGGTAGAGCGGCAGATACGCAGTATTTT. Residues: CASSLGGRAADTQYF. The whole variable domain, remainder taken from reference TRBV7-2 and TRBJ2-3, is GAGVSQSPSNKVTEKGKDVELRCDPISGHTALYWYRQSLGQGLEFLIYFQGNSAPDKSGLPSDRFSAERTGGSVSTLTIQRTQQEDSAVYLCASSLGGRAADTQYFGPGTRLTVL.

Comment on this clonotype: This likely comes from a read error, as the CDR3 has no conserved phenylalanine or tryptophan at its end. The CDR3 here is CSVRSGSTDTQYL. As DNA, the CDR3 is TGCAGCGTCCGGAGCGGGAGCACAGATACGCAGTATCTT. The chain employs TRBV29-1 and TRBJ2-3; TRBD2 might be the D (6 bases). Germline CDR1 reads SQVTM; CDR2 reads ANQGSEA. This CDR3 spans 13 amino acids. The germline V and J ends were trimmed by 6 bases and 0 bases, with 10 bases remaining between them.

This clonotype occurred many times. The chain links TRBV29-1 to TRBJ2-6; no clear D. Germline CDR1 is SQVTM and CDR2 is ANQGSEA. CDR3 length equals 12 residues. The germline V and J ends were trimmed by 6 bases and 2 bases, with 5 bases remaining between them. For the CDR3, the DNA is TGCAGCGTGTCCCCTGGGGCCAACGTCCTGACTTTC. It yields the protein CSVSPGANVLTF.

There are a few counts of this clonotype. The chain uses TRBV29-1 and TRBJ2-2, with D perhaps matching TRBD1 (6 bases). The CDR3 spans 14 residues. V was clipped by 7 bases and J by 7 bases, with 19 bases between them. Germline CDR1 is SQVTM and CDR2 is ANQGSEA. The CDR3 DNA sequence: TGCAGCGCCGTACACAGGGTAGCCGGCGGGGAGCTGTTTTTT. It is translated as CSAVHRVAGGELFF.

The chain is built from TRBV7-2 and TRBJ1-4; no firm D call. This CDR3 has 15 residues. V gave up 5 bases and J gave up 5 bases, with 15 bases separating them. Germline V gene data show CDR1 as SGHTA and CDR2 as FQGNSA. As DNA, the CDR3 is TGTGCCAGCAGCCCACCCTATAGCGGGAATGAAAAACTGTTTTTT. The encoded protein is CASSPPYSGNEKLFF.

This clonotype was counted ten times or more. The chain is built from TRBV6-5 and TRBJ2-3, with D uncertain. Trimming left V 6 bases short and J 4 bases short, with 5 bases between. CDR1 MNHEY and CDR2 SVGAGI come from the germline V gene. The CDR3 covers 11 residues. The CDR3 bases are TGTGCCAGCAGCCACTCAGATACGCAGTATTTT. Protein sequence: CASSHSDTQYF.

With regard to this clonotype: One end of the junction does not line up with germline, which may come from a read error. V gene TRBV5-1 combines with J gene TRBJ2-1; no clear D gene. In germline, CDR1 is SGHRS, CDR2 YFSETQ. The CDR3 is 16 amino acids. CDR3 bases: TGTGCCAGCAGCTTGATTCAGGTGAGCTCCTACAATGAGCAGTTCTTC. This codes for CASSLIQVSSYNEQFF. The full variable domain, completed using reference TRBV5-1 and TRBJ2-1, is KAGVTQTPRYLIKTRGQQVTLSCSPISGHRSVSWYQQTPGQGLQFLFEYFSETQRNKGNFPGRFSGRQFSNSRSEMNVSTLELGDSALYLCASSLIQVSSYNEQFFGPGTRLTVL.

This clonotype was counted between two and nine times. The rearrangement joins TRBV7-9 to TRBJ2-1; D uncertain. The CDR3 spans 14 residues. The V and J ends lost 4 bases and 10 bases respectively, with 17 bases between them. CDR1 is SEHNR, CDR2 FQNEAQ, per germline (reference sequence). CDR3 amino acids: CASSSKDERYEQFF. The CDR3 nucleotides read TGTGCCAGCAGCTCCAAGGACGAGCGCTACGAGCAGTTCTTC.

The chain recombines TRBV6-2 or TRBV6-3 with TRBJ1-5, with a possible D match to TRBD1 (5 bases). Between the trimmed V and J ends, which lost 8 bases and 0 bases, there was a span of 20 bases. CDR3 size: 17 residues. Germline V gene lookup returns CDR1 MNHEY and CDR2 SVGEGT. The CDR3 sequence is CASWGGDSSGSNQPQHF. As DNA, the CDR3 is TGTGCCAGCTGGGGGGGAGACAGTTCGGGTAGCAATCAGCCCCAGCATTTT.

The V call is TRBV6-2 or TRBV6-3, the J call TRBJ2-5; a possible D gene is TRBD2 (6 bases). Judging by the DNA end, TRBJ2-1 fits better; the J call may be wrong. Germline CDR1 MNHEY, CDR2 SVGEGT. The CDR3 runs 14 residues. In DNA form, the CDR3 reads TGTGCCAGCAGTTATGGACTTTTCGGCGGGACCCAGTTCTTC. This encodes CASSYGLFGGTQFF.

The gene calls are TRBV29-1 and TRBJ1-2; no firm D call. Germline V gene data show CDR1 as SQVTM and CDR2 as ANQGSEA. Trimming took 6 bases from V and 7 from J, leaving 12 bases between them. The CDR3 extends over 11 amino acids. The CDR3 DNA sequence: TGCAGCGTCGCCCTGGGCGCTGGCTACACCTTC. Its protein product is CSVALGAGYTF.

In its sample, this clonotype was seen a few times. The chain is built from TRBV4-1 and TRBJ2-7; D remains unclear. CDR1 and CDR2 (germline): MGHRA, YSYEKL. There are 14 residues in the CDR3. V was trimmed by 5 bases and J by 1 base, leaving 12 bases between them. The CDR3 here is CASSTLVDSYEQYF. The CDR3 nucleotides read TGCGCCAGCAGCACCTTAGTGGATTCCTACGAGCAGTACTTC.

The chain joins TRBV3-1 to TRBJ1-2, with unresolved D. Germline V CDR1 and CDR2: LGHDT, YNNKEL (reference sequence). With 0 bases removed from V and 4 bases from J, the gap between germline ends came to 9 bases. The CDR3 loop spans 14 amino acids. CDR3 loop: CASSQDALGYGYTF. CDR3 nucleotides: TGTGCCAGCAGCCAAGATGCCCTTGGCTATGGCTACACCTTC.

The genes are TRBV6-2 or TRBV6-3 and TRBJ1-1, with D perhaps TRBD1 (5 bases). V lost 2 bases, J lost 3 bases, and 16 bases lay in between. Per the germline V gene, CDR1 is MNHEY and CDR2 is SVGEGT. This CDR3 comprises 16 residues. The CDR3 bases are TGTGCCAGCAGTTACGGTCTTGGCCGAGGGGACACTGAAGCTTTCTTT. Encoded protein: CASSYGLGRGDTEAFF.

Comments on this clonotype: This clone may be a read error of a much larger clone one base away. The V and J genes are TRBV9 and TRBJ2-5; 7 bases agree with TRBD2. The CDR3 runs to 11 residues. Unmatched junction bases numbered 1, after V lost 0 bases and J lost 11 bases. In germline, CDR1 is SGDLS, CDR2 YYNGEE. The CDR3 reads CASSVGGGQYF. The CDR3 DNA follows: TGTGCCAGCAGCGTAGGCGGGGGACAGTACTTC.

The J gene is TRBJ2-2, the V gene TRBV29-1, with D tentatively TRBD2 (6 bases). Germline loops: CDR1 SQVTM, CDR2 ANQGSEA. This CDR3 region has 14 residues. Between the trimmed V and J ends, which lost 7 bases and 1 base, there was a span of 13 bases. CDR3 in DNA: TGCAGCGCCCAGGGACTTCAGAACACCGGGGAGCTGTTTTTT. As protein: CSAQGLQNTGELFF.

The table lists this clonotype with a count of one. Given a much more abundant clone one base away, this may be a read error. Given the absence of the conserved phenylalanine or tryptophan at the CDR3 end, a read error is likely. V usage is TRBV4-3 and J usage is TRBJ2-5; D is unresolved. Germline V lookup: CDR1 LGHNA, CDR2 YSLEER. V lost 3 bases and J 1 base, leaving 6 bases between the germline ends. The CDR3 has 13 amino acids. CDR3 protein: CASSQVPQETQYC. CDR3 nucleotides: TGCGCCAGCAGCCAGGTGCCCCAAGAGACCCAGTACTGC.

This clonotype was seen at least ten times. The chain links TRBV10-3 to TRBJ1-4; maybe TRBD1 (6 bases). Trimming removed 0 bases at V and 5 bases at J, with 7 bases between. This CDR3 is built from 14 residues. CDR1 is ENHRY, CDR2 SYGVKD, per germline. The chain's CDR3 is CAISESRGNEKLFF. The CDR3 coding sequence is TGTGCCATCAGTGAGTCGAGGGGGAATGAAAAACTGTTTTTT.

The V call is TRBV7-7, the J call TRBJ2-5; 7 positions match TRBD1. V shed 5 bases and J 4 bases; nucleotides not matched to a gene: 7. Germline assignment: CDR1 SSHAT and CDR2 FNYEAQ (reference sequence). The CDR3 is 14 residues long. The CDR3 DNA is TGTGCCAGCAGCGAAGAGACAGGGCTAGAGACCCAGTACTTC. Translating it yields CASSEETGLETQYF.

This clonotype showed up just a few times. The chain employs TRBV27 and TRBJ2-3, with 8 bases matching TRBD1. Germline CDR1 reads MNHEY; CDR2 reads SMNVEV (reference sequence). V was pared by 4 bases and J by 5 bases, with 17 bases of the junction left unmatched. The CDR3 is made up of 18 amino acids. CDR3 amino acids: CASSSIGRPGGAGDTQYF. The CDR3 DNA reads TGTGCCAGCAGTTCAATAGGGAGGCCAGGGGGCGCAGGAGATACGCAGTATTTT.

In this sample, this clonotype turned up a few times. The CDR3: CASSVLGLAGGTQYF. The CDR3 nucleotides are TGTGCCAGCAGCGTACTGGGACTAGCCGGAGGTACGCAGTATTTT. The genes are TRBV7-2 and TRBJ2-3, with 9 bases matching TRBD2. CDR3 length: 15 amino acids. CDR1 is SGHTA and CDR2 is FQGNSA in the germline V gene. The V and J ends lost 5 bases and 8 bases, in that order; junction bases with no gene match: 11.